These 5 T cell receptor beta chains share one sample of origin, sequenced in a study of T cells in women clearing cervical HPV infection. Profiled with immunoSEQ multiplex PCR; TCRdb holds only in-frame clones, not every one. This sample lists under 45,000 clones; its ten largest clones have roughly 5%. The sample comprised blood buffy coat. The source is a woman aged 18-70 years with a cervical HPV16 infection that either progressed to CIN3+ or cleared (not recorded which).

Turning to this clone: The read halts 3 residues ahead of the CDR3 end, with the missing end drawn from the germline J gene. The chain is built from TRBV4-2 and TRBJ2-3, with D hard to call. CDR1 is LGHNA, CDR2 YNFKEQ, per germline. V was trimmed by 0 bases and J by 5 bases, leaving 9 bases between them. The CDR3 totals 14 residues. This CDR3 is CASSQDRSVDTQYF. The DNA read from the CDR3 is TGTGCCAGCAGCCAAGATAGAAGCGTAGATACG.

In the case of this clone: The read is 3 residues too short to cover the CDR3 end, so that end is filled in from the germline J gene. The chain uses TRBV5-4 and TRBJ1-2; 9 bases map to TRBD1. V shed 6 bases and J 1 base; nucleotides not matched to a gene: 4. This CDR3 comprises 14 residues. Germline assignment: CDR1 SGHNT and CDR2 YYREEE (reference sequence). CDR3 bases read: TGTGCCAGCACACCGGGACAGGGTAACTATGGC. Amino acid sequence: CASTPGQGNYG. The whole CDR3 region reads CASTPGQGNYGYTF.

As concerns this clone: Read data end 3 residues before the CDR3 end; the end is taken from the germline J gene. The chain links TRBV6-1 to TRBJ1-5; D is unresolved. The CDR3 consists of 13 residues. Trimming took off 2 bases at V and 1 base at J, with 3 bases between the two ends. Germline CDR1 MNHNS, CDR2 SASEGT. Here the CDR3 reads CASSEQSNQPQHF. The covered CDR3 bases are TGTGCCAGCAGTGAACAGAGCAATCAGCCC.

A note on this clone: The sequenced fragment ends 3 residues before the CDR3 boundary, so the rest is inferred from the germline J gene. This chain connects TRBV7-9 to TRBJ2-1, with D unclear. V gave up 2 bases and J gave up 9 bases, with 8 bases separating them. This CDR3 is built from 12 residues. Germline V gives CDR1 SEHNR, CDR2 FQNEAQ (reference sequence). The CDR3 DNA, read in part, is TGTGCCAGCAGCTTAATTCCTACTGAG. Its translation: CASSLIPTE. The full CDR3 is CASSLIPTEQFF.

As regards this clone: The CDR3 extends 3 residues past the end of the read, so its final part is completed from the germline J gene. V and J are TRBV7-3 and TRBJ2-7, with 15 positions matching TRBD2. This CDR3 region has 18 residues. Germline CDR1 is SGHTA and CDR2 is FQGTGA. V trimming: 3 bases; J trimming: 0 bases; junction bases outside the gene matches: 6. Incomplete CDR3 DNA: TGTGCCAGCAGCTTCCTCGGGACTAGCGGGGGGAGCTCCTACGAG. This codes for CASSFLGTSGGSSYE. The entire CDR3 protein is CASSFLGTSGGSSYEQYF. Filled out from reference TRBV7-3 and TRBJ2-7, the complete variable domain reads GAGVSQTPSNKVTEKGKYVELRCDPISGHTALYWYRQSLGQGPEFLIYFQGTGAADDSGLPNDRFFAVRPEGSVSTLKIQRTERGDSAVYLCASSFLGTSGGSSYEQYFGPGTRLTVT.